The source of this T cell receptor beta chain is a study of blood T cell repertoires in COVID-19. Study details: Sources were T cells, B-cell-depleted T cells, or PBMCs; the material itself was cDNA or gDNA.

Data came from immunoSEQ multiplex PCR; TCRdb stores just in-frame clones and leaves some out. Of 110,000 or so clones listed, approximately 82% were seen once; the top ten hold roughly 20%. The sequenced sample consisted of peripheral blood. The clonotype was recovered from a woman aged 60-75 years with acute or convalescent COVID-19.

CDR3: CASSQDLGDRSTDTQYF. CDR3 DNA sequence: TGTGCCAGCAGCCAAGATCTGGGAGACAGGAGCACAGATACGCAGTATTTT. This chain connects TRBV3-1 (or the pseudogene TRBV3-2) to TRBJ2-3; D might be TRBD1 (6 bases). Germline V CDR1 and CDR2: LGHDT, YNNKEL (reference sequence). V gave up 0 bases and J gave up 0 bases, with 13 bases separating them. The CDR3 extends over 17 amino acids.